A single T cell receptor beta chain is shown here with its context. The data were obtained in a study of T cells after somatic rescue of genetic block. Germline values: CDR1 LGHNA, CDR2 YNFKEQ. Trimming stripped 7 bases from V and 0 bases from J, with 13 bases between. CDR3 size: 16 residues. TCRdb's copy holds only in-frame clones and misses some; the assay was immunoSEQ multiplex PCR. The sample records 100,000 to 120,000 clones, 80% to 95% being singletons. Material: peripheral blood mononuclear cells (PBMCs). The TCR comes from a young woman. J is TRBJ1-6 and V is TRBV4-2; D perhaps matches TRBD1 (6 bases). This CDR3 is CASNREGSSYNSPLHF. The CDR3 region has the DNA TGTGCCAGCAACAGGGAGGGGTCCTCCTATAATTCACCCCTCCACTTT.